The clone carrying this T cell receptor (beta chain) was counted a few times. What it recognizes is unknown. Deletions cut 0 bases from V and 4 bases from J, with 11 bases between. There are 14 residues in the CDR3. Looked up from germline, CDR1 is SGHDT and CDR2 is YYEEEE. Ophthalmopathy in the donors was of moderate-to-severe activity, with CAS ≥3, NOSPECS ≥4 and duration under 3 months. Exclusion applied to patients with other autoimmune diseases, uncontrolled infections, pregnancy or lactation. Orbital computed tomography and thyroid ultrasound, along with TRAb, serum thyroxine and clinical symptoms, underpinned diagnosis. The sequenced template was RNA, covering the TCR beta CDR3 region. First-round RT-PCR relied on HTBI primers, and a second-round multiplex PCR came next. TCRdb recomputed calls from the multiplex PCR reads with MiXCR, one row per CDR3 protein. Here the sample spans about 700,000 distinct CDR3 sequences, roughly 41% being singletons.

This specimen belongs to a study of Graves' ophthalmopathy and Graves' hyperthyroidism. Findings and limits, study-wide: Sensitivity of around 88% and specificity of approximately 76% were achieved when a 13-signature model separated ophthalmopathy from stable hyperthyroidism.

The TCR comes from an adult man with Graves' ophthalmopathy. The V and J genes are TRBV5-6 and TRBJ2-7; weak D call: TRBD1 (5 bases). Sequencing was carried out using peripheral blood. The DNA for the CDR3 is TGTGCCAGCAGCTTGGTAGCCAGGGCTTACGAGCAGTACTTC. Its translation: CASSLVARAYEQYF. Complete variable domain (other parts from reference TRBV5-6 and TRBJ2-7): DAGVTQSPTHLIKTRGQQVTLRCSPKSGHDTVSWYQQALGQGPQFIFQYYEEEERQRGNFPDRFSGHQFPNYSSELNVNALLLGDSALYLCASSLVARAYEQYFGPGTRLTVT.